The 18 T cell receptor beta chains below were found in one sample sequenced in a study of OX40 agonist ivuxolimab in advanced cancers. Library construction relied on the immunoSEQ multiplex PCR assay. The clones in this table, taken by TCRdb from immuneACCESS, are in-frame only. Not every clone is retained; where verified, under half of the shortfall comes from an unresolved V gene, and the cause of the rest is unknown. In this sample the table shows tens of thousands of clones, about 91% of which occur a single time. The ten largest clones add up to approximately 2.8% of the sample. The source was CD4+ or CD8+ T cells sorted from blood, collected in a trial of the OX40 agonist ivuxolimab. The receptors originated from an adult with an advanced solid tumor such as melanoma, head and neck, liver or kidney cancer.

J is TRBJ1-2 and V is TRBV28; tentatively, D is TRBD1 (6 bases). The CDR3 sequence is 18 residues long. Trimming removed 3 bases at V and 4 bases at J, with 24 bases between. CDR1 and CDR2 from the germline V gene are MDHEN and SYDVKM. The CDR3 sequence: CASSLPFLQAPRGYGYTF. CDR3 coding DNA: TGTGCCAGCAGTTTGCCCTTCTTACAGGCACCCAGGGGCTATGGCTACACCTTC.

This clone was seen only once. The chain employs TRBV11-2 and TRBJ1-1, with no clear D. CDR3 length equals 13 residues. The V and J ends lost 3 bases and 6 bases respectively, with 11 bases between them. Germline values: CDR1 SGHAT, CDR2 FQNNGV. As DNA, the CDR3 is TGTGCCAGCAGCTTCGACGGGAAAGCTGAAGCTTTCTTT. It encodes CASSFDGKAEAFF.

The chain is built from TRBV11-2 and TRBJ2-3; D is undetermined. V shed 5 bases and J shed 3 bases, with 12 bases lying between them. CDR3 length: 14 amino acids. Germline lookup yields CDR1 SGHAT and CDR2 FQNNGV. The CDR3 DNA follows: TGTGCCAGCAGCGCAAACGAGGAAACAGATACGCAGTATTTT. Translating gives CASSANEETDTQYF.

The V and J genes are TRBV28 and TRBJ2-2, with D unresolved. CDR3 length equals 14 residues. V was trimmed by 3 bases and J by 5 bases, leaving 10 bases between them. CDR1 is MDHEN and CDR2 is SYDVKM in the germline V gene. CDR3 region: CASSFPARTGELFF. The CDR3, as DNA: TGTGCCAGCAGTTTTCCAGCCAGGACCGGGGAGCTGTTTTTT.

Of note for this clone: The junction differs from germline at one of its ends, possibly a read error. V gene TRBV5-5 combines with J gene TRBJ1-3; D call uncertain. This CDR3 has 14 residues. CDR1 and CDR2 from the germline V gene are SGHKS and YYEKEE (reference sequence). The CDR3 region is CASTLAHSGNTIYF. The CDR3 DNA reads TGTGCCAGCACCTTGGCACACTCTGGAAACACCATATATTTT. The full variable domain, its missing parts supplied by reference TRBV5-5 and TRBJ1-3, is DAGVTQSPTHLIKTRGQQVTLRCSPISGHKSVSWYQQVLGQGPQFIFQYYEKEERGRGNFPDRFSARQFPNYSSELNVNALLLGDSALYLCASTLAHSGNTIYFGEGSWLTVV.

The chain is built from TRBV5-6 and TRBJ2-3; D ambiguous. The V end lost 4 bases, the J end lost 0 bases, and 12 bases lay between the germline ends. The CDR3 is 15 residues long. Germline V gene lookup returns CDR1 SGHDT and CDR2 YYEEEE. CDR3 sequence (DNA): TGTGCCAGCAGCAAACCGGTCGGGAGCACAGATACGCAGTATTTT. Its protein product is CASSKPVGSTDTQYF.

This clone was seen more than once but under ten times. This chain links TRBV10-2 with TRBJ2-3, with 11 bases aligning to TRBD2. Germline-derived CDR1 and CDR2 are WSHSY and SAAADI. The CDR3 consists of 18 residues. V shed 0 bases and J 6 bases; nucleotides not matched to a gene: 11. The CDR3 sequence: CASSESWGSGGARDTQYF. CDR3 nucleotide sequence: TGCGCCAGCAGTGAGTCGTGGGGTAGCGGGGGGGCCAGGGATACGCAGTATTTT.

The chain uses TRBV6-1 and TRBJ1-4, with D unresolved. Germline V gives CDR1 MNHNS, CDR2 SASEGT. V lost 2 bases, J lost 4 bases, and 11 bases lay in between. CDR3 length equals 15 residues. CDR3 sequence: CASSERARGNEKLFF. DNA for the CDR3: TGTGCCAGCAGTGAACGAGCCCGCGGTAATGAAAAACTGTTTTTT.

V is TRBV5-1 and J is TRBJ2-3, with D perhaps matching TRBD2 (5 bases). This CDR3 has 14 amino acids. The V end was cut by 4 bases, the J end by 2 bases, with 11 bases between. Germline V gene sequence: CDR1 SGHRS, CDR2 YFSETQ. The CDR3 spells CASSPRTDTDTQYF. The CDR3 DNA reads TGCGCCAGCAGCCCCCGGACTGACACAGATACGCAGTATTTT.

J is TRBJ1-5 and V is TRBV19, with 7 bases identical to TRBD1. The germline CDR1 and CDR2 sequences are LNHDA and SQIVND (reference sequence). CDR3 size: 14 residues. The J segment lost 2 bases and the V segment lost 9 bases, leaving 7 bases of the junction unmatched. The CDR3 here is CASALDRGNQPQHF. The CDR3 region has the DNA TGTGCCAGCGCCCTCGACAGGGGCAATCAGCCCCAGCATTTT.

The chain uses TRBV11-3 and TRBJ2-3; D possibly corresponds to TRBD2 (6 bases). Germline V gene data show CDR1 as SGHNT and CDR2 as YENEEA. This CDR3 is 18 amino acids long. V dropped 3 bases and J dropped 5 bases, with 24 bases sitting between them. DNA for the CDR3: TGTGCCAGCAGCTTTGGCTGGGCTAGCCGCGGCGGGATAGATACGCAGTATTTT. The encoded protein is CASSFGWASRGGIDTQYF.

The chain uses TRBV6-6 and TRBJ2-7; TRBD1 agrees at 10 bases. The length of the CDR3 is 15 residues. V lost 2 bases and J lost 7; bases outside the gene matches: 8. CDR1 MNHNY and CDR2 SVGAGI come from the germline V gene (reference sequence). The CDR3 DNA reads TGTGCCAGCAGTTACGGGACAGGGGCGGTTCGGGAGCAGTACTTC. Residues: CASSYGTGAVREQYF.

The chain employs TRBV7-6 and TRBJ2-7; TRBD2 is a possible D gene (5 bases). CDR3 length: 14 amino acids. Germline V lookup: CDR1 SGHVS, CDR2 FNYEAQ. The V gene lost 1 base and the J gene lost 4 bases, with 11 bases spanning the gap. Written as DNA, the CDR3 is TGTGCCAGCAGCTTAGAGGAGGCATCTTACGAGCAGTACTTC. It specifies CASSLEEASYEQYF.

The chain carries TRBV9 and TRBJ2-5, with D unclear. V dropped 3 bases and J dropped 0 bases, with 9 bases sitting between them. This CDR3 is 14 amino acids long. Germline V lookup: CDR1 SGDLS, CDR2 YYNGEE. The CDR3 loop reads CASSAEHYQETQYF. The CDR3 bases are TGTGCCAGCAGCGCAGAGCACTACCAAGAGACCCAGTACTTC.

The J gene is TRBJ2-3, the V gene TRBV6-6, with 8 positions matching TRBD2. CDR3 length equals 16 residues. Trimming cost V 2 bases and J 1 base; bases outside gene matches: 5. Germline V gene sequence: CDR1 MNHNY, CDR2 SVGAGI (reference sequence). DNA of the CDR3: TGTGCCAGCAGTTACCCAGAACTAGCGGGCACAGATACGCAGTATTTT. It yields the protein CASSYPELAGTDTQYF.

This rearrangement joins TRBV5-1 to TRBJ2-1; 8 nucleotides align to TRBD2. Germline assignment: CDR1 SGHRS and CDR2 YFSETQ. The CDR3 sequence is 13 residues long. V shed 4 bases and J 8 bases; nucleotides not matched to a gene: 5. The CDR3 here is CASSPRGGHEQFF. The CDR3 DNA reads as TGCGCCAGCAGCCCCCGGGGGGGCCATGAGCAGTTCTTC.

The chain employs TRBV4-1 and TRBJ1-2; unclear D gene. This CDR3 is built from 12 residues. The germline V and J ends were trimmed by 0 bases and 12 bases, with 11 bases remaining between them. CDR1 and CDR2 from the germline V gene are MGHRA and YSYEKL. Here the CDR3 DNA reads TGCGCCAGCAGCCAAGATTTCCGGTCCCACACCTTC. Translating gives CASSQDFRSHTF.

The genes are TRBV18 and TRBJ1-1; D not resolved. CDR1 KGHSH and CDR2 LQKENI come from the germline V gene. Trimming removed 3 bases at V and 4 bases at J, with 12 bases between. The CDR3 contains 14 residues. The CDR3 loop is CASSPRAERTEAFF. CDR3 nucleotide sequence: TGTGCCAGCTCACCCCGGGCCGAGCGCACTGAAGCTTTCTTT.